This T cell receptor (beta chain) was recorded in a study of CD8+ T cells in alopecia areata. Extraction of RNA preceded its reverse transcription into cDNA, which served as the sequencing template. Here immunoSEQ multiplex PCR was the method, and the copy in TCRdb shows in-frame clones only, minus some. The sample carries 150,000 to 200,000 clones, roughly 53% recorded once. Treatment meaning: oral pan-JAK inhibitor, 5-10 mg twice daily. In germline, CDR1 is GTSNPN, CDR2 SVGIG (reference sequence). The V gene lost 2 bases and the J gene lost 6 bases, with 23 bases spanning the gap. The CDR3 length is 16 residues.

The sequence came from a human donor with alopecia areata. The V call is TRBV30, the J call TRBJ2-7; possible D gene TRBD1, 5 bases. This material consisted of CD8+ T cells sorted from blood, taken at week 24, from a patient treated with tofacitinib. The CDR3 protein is CAWSLAGRQPPSEQYF. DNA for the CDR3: TGTGCCTGGAGTCTTGCAGGGCGGCAGCCACCTAGCGAGCAGTACTTC.